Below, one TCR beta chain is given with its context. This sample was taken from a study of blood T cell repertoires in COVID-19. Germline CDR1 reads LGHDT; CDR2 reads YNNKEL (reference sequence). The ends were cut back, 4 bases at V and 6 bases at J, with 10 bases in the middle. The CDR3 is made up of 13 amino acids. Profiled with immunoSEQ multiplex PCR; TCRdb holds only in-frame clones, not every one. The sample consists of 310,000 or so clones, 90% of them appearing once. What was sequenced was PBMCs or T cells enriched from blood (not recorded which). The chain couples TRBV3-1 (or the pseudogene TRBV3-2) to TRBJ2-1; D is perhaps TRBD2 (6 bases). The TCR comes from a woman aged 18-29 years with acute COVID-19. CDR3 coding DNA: TGTGCCAGCAGCCTGGGACTTCTCAATGAGCAGTTCTTC. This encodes CASSLGLLNEQFF.